The present entry profiles one TCR beta chain with its context. What it binds is unknown. These data originate in a study of T cell responses to AZD1222 COVID-19 vaccine. Study observations and caveats: White British donors predominated, females outnumbered males, and clonal diversity was possibly underestimated.

There are 16 residues in the CDR3. Between the trimmed V and J ends, which lost 4 bases and 0 bases, there was a span of 13 bases. Germline-derived CDR1 and CDR2 are MGHDK and SYGVNS. TCRdb keeps only in-frame clones here, not all; method: immunoSEQ multiplex PCR. The repertoire holds 120,000 or so clones, with approximately 94% as singletons. The J gene is TRBJ1-3, the V gene TRBV25-1; D unresolved. The sequence derives from an adult who received the AZD1222 COVID-19 vaccine. Sequencing was performed on peripheral blood, taken 28 days after the second AZD1222 dose. The CDR3 spells CASSVPTGLSGNTIYF. In DNA form, the CDR3 reads TGTGCCAGCAGTGTCCCGACGGGCCTCTCTGGAAACACCATATATTTT.